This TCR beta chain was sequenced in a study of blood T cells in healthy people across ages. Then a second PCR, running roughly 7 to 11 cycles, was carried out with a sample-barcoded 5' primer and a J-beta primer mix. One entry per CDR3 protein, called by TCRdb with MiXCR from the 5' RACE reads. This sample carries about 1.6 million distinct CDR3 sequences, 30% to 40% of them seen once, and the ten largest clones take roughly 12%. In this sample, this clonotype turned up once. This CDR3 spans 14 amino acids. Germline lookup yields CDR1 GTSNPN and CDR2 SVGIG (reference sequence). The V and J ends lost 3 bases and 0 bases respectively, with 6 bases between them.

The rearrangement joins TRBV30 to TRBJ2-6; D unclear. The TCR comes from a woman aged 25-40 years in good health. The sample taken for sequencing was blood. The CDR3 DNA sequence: TGTGCCTGGAGACGGGCCTCTGGGGCCAACGTCCTGACTTTC. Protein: CAWRRASGANVLTF.